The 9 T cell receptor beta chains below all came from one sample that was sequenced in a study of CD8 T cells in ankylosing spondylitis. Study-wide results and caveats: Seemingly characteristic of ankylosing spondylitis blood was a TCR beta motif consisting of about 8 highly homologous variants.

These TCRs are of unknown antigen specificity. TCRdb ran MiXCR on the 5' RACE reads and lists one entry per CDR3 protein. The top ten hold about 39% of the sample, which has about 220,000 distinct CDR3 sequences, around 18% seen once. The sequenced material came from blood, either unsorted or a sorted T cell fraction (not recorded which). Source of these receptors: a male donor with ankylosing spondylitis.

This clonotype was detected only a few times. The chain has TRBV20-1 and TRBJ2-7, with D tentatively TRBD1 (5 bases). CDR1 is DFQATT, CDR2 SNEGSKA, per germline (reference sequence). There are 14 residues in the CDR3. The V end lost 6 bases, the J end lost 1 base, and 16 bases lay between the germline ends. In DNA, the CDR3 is TGCAGTGCCTTAGAAGAGGCAGGGTCCTACGAGCAGTACTTC. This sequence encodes CSALEEAGSYEQYF.

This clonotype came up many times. The CDR3 nucleotides are TGTGCCAGCAGCGTGACGGGTGGGTCCGGGGAGCTGTTTTTT. Translated, it gives CASSVTGGSGELFF. The chain employs TRBV9 and TRBJ2-2; D ambiguous. The CDR3 spans 14 residues. Germline V lookup: CDR1 SGDLS, CDR2 YYNGEE. V was clipped by 2 bases and J by 6 bases, with 11 bases between them.

CDR3 coding DNA: TGTGCCAGCAGCAAAGCGCCAGAAGGGACTAGCGGGGGGCATCCTCGTACCAATGAGCAGTTCTTC. This gives the protein CASSKAPEGTSGGHPRTNEQFF. The chain has TRBV21-1 and TRBJ2-1; the table's D call TRBD2 went unverified against the DNA. TRBV21-1 is an annotated pseudogene. This CDR3 has 22 residues.

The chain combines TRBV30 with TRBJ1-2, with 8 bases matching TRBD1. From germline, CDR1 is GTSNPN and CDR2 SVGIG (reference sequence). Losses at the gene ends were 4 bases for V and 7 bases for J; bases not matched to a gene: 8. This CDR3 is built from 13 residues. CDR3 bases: TGTGCCTGGACACCGCAGGGGGCGGGTGGCTACACCTTC. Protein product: CAWTPQGAGGYTF.

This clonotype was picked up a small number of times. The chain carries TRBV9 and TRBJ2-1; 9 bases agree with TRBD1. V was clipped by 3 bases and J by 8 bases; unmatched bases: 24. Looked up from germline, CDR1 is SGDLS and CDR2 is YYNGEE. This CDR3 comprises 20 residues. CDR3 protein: CASSGPQGQGIYPGVDEQFF. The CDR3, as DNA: TGTGCCAGCAGCGGACCCCAAGGACAGGGGATCTACCCCGGGGTCGATGAGCAGTTCTTC.

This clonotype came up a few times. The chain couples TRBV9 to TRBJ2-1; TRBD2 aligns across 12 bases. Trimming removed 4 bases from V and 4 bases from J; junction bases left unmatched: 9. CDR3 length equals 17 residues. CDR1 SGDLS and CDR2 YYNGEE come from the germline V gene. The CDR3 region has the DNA TGTGCCAGCAGCCTTACTAGCGGGAGGACCAGATACAATGAGCAGTTCTTC. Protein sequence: CASSLTSGRTRYNEQFF.

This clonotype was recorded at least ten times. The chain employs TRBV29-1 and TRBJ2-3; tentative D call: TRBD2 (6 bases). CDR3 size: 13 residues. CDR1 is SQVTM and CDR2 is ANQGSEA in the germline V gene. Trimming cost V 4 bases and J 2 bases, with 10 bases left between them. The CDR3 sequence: CSVVTRLTDTQYF. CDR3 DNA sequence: TGCAGCGTTGTGACTAGACTCACAGATACGCAGTATTTT.

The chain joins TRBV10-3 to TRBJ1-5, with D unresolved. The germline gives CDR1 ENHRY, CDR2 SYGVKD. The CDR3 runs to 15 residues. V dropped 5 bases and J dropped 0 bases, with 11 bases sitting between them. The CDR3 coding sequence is TGTGCCATCAGTCCGAGGGAGGATAGCAATCAGCCCCAGCATTTT. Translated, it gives CAISPREDSNQPQHF.

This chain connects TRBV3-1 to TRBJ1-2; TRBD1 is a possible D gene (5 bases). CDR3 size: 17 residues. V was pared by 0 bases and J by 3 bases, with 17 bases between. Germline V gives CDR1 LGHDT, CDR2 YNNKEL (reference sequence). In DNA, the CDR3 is TGTGCCAGCAGCCAAGATACCCTCGGGGACCGTCACTATGGCTACACCTTC. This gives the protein CASSQDTLGDRHYGYTF.